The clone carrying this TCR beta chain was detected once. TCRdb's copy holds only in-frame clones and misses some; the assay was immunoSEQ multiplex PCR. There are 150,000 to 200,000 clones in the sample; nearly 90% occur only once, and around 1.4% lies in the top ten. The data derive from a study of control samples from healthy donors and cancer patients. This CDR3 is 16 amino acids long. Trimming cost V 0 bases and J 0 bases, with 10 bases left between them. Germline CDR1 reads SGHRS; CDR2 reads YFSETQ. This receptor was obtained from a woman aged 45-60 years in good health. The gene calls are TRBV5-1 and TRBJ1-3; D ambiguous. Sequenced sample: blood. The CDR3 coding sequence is TGCGCCAGCAGCTTGGGGCAGGCCATCTCTGGAAACACCATATATTTT. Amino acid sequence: CASSLGQAISGNTIYF.